The 28 T cell receptor beta chains below come from one sample, sequenced in a study of regulatory T cells in long-lasting Graves disease. Construction of the TCR beta libraries employed iRepertoire HTBI primers in conjunction with Arm-PCR of CDR3 regions. Each CDR3 protein gets one entry after TCRdb re-called the multiplex PCR reads with MiXCR. The data show fewer than 400,000 distinct CDR3 sequences, more than 20% seen once. Time point reported: persistent/refractory GD, antithyroid drugs over 5 years with positive TRAb. Extracted PBMC RNA gave rise to the TCR library. The sample here was peripheral blood mononuclear cells (PBMCs), taken when the disease was refractory, from a patient treated with antithyroid drugs. The receptors were gathered from a female donor with Graves disease.

This clonotype was found many times. This sequence joins TRBV6-2 or TRBV6-3 and TRBJ2-7; D remains unclear. The CDR3 has 11 amino acids. Germline V CDR1 and CDR2: MNHEY, SVGEGT. Trimming removed 2 bases from V and 5 bases from J, with 4 bases in between. The CDR3 DNA is TGTGCCAGCAGTTACAACAACGAGCAGTACTTC. Amino acids: CASSYNNEQYF.

This clonotype has at least ten counts. The chain joins TRBV7-2 to TRBJ2-5, with D possibly TRBD2 on 7 matching bases. CDR1 is SGHTA and CDR2 is FQGNSA in the germline V gene. The ends were cut back, 7 bases at V and 7 bases at J, with 19 bases in the middle. The CDR3 extends over 14 amino acids. In DNA form, the CDR3 reads TGTGCCAGCACCGAGGGGGGGGGACTTTGGACCCAGTACTTC. Residues: CASTEGGGLWTQYF.

V gene TRBV6-1 combines with J gene TRBJ2-2; tentative D call: TRBD1 (5 bases). Deletions cut 5 bases from V and 5 bases from J, with 12 bases between. Germline V lookup: CDR1 MNHNS, CDR2 SASEGT. The CDR3 sequence is 14 residues long. The CDR3 here is CASSLQGSTGELFF. The CDR3 coding sequence is TGTGCCAGCAGTCTCCAGGGCTCAACCGGGGAGCTGTTTTTT.

The gene calls are TRBV18 and TRBJ2-2; D is undetermined. The V and J ends lost 2 bases and 6 bases respectively, with 10 bases between them. The germline V gene encodes CDR1 KGHSH and CDR2 LQKENI. The CDR3 is made up of 14 amino acids. This chain's CDR3 is CASSPAASPGELFF. CDR3 sequence (DNA): TGTGCCAGCTCACCAGCGGCCTCACCCGGGGAGCTGTTTTTT. Based on the CDR3 plus reference TRBV18 and TRBJ2-2, the full variable domain is NAGVMQNPRHLVRRRGQEARLRCSPMKGHSHVYWYRQLPEEGLKFMVYLQKENIIDESGMPKERFSAEFPKEGPSILRIQQVVRGDSAAYFCASSPAASPGELFFGEGSRLTVL.

The chain has TRBV3-1 and TRBJ1-6, with TRBD1 as a possible D gene (5 bases). The V end was cut by 4 bases, the J end by 10 bases, with 8 bases between. CDR1 is LGHDT and CDR2 is YNNKEL in the germline V gene (reference sequence). This CDR3 is built from 12 residues. CDR3 in amino acids: CASSLRDSPLHF. Written as DNA, the CDR3 is TGTGCCAGCAGCCTCCGGGACTCACCCCTCCACTTT.

The J gene is TRBJ1-1, the V gene TRBV20-1; TRBD1 agrees at 8 bases. Germline values: CDR1 DFQATT, CDR2 SNEGSKA (reference sequence). V lost 5 bases, J lost 8 bases, and 4 bases stayed unmatched. CDR3 length: 11 amino acids. The CDR3 spells CSASRTGEAFF. In nucleotides, the CDR3 is TGCAGTGCTTCCCGGACAGGGGAAGCTTTCTTT.

The chain recombines TRBV5-1 with TRBJ2-5; TRBD2 matches at 13 bases. This CDR3 spans 15 amino acids. The V gene end was trimmed by 5 bases and the J gene end by 5 bases; junction bases not matched to a gene: 6. Germline CDR1 SGHRS, CDR2 YFSETQ. The CDR3 is CASSSGTSGMETQYF. The CDR3 DNA sequence: TGCGCCAGCAGTTCCGGGACTAGCGGGATGGAGACCCAGTACTTC.

This clonotype came up many times. The chain couples TRBV12-3 or TRBV12-4 to TRBJ2-7; 8 nucleotides line up with TRBD1. CDR3 length: 16 amino acids. V lost 5 bases, J lost 0 bases, and 9 bases stayed unmatched. In DNA, the CDR3 is TGTGCCAGCAGTGAAGGAGGCAGGGGGCCCTCCTACGAGCAGTACTTC. Residues: CASSEGGRGPSYEQYF.

This clonotype was recorded many times. The chain recombines TRBV12-3 or TRBV12-4 with TRBJ1-5; D possibly corresponds to TRBD1 (5 bases). The CDR3 covers 14 residues. Trimming shortened V by 5 bases and J by 5 bases, and 13 bases separated the two germline ends. The CDR3 region has the DNA TGTGCCAGCAGTCTAGACAGCAGTTATCAGCCCCAGCATTTT. It encodes CASSLDSSYQPQHF.

The table lists this clonotype with a few counts. The rearrangement links TRBV9 to TRBJ1-1; no clear D gene. V lost 1 base and J lost 0, with 7 bases in between. The CDR3 sequence is 14 residues long. Germline CDR1 and CDR2: SGDLS and YYNGEE. CDR3 sequence (DNA): TGTGCCAGCAGCGTAAGGAGCATGAACACTGAAGCTTTCTTT. It translates to CASSVRSMNTEAFF.

In its sample, this clonotype was seen many times. This rearrangement joins TRBV2 to TRBJ1-6; D is perhaps TRBD1 (5 bases). Germline CDR1 and CDR2: SNHLY and FYNNEI. The CDR3 loop spans 17 amino acids. V lost 5 bases, J lost 9 bases, and 23 bases lay in between. The CDR3 loop reads CASSTTRGDSSSSPLHF. CDR3 sequence (DNA): TGTGCCAGCAGTACGACTCGGGGGGACTCCTCATCTTCACCCCTCCACTTT.

The V gene is TRBV7-2, the J gene TRBJ2-3, with a possible D match to TRBD1 (6 bases). The CDR3 spans 14 residues. The V and J ends lost 1 base and 5 bases respectively, with 10 bases between them. The germline V gene has CDR1 SGHTA and CDR2 FQGNSA. The CDR3 region is CASSLDGGRDTQYF. The CDR3 DNA reads as TGTGCCAGCAGCTTAGATGGGGGCCGAGATACGCAGTATTTT.

The table lists this clonotype with many counts. CDR3 loop: CASSARASEAFF. CDR3 bases: TGTGCCAGCAGTGCCAGGGCCTCTGAAGCTTTCTTT. The J gene is TRBJ1-1, the V gene TRBV2; possible D gene TRBD1, 5 bases. Germline-derived CDR1 and CDR2 are SNHLY and FYNNEI. The CDR3 totals 12 residues. Trimming took 4 bases from V and 6 from J, leaving 9 bases between them.

Only one count was recorded for this clonotype. The rearrangement uses TRBV29-1 and TRBJ1-2, with unresolved D. The CDR3 contains 12 residues. CDR1 SQVTM and CDR2 ANQGSEA come from the germline V gene. The V and J ends lost 1 base and 8 bases respectively, with 11 bases between them. CDR3 sequence (DNA): TGCAGCGTTGAAGGGAACAGAGCGGGCTACACCTTC. This sequence encodes CSVEGNRAGYTF.

The genes are TRBV25-1 and TRBJ2-3; 7 nucleotides match TRBD1. After removal of 0 bases from V and 3 bases from J, the junction contained 3 bases not matched to a gene. From germline, CDR1 is MGHDK and CDR2 SYGVNS. The length of the CDR3 is 15 residues. The chain's CDR3 is CASSEYDRETDTQYF. The CDR3 nucleotides read TGTGCCAGCAGTGAATATGACAGGGAAACAGATACGCAGTATTTT.

This chain links TRBV29-1 with TRBJ2-7; no firm D call. Germline V lookup: CDR1 SQVTM, CDR2 ANQGSEA. The CDR3 is 15 residues long. Trimming stripped 3 bases from V and 2 bases from J, with 17 bases between. The CDR3 sequence is CSVEKLDALPYEQYF. The CDR3 nucleotides are TGCAGCGTTGAGAAGCTCGACGCCCTCCCCTACGAGCAGTACTTC.

This clonotype appeared many times. V gene TRBV28 combines with J gene TRBJ2-7; the D call may be TRBD1 or TRBD2 (5 bases each). Trimming left V 6 bases short and J 2 bases short, with 11 bases between. This CDR3 contains 13 residues. The V gene's germline CDR1 is MDHEN and CDR2 SYDVKM. The CDR3 protein is CASSLTGPYEQYF. The CDR3, as DNA: TGTGCCAGCAGCTTAACGGGGCCCTACGAGCAGTACTTC.

The chain employs TRBV29-1 and TRBJ2-5; no clear D. The CDR3 has 10 amino acids. Germline-derived CDR1 and CDR2 are SQVTM and ANQGSEA. V was cut by 3 bases and J by 9 bases, with 8 bases left in between. CDR3 nucleotide sequence: TGCAGCGTTGACCCTGGGGCCCAGTACTTC. It yields the protein CSVDPGAQYF.

This clonotype was counted a few times. The chain has TRBV30 and TRBJ1-2; D uncertain. The length of the CDR3 is 11 residues. V lost 2 bases and J 1 base, leaving 2 bases between the germline ends. Germline CDR1 GTSNPN, CDR2 SVGIG (reference sequence). The CDR3: CAWSFNYGYTF. Written as DNA, the CDR3 is TGTGCCTGGAGTTTTAACTATGGCTACACCTTC.

In its sample, this clonotype was seen a few times. This may be a read error: a much more frequent sequence differs by one nucleotide. This sequence joins TRBV28 and TRBJ2-7; 8 positions match TRBD1. CDR3 length equals 15 residues. In germline, CDR1 is MDHEN, CDR2 SYDVKM. The CDR3 nucleotides read TGTGCCAGCAGTTCAACAGGGGGAGTCTCCTACGGGCAGTACTTC. Protein product: CASSSTGGVSYGQYF.

This clonotype was counted ten times or more. The genes are TRBV28 and TRBJ2-5, with D perhaps being TRBD1 or TRBD2 (6 bases each). CDR1 and CDR2 (germline): MDHEN, SYDVKM. Trimming took off 3 bases at V and 2 bases at J, with 16 bases between the two ends. The CDR3 runs 16 residues. CDR3 in amino acids: CASSFGGPMGQETQYF. The CDR3 bases are TGTGCCAGCAGTTTCGGGGGCCCGATGGGGCAAGAGACCCAGTACTTC.

Notes on this clonotype: It may be a read error: a sequence one base away is much more abundant. This sequence joins TRBV3-1 and TRBJ2-5; 7 bases line up with TRBD2. CDR3 length equals 14 residues. Germline V lookup: CDR1 LGHDT, CDR2 YNNKEL (reference sequence). CDR3 bases: TGTGCCAGCAAGTTTGCGGGAGTGCAAGAGATCCAGTACTTC. Protein sequence: CASKFAGVQEIQYF.

This clonotype has a handful of counts. V usage is TRBV5-1 and J usage is TRBJ2-2, with D perhaps given as TRBD1 or TRBD2 (5 bases each). This CDR3 comprises 13 residues. Germline V gene data show CDR1 as SGHRS and CDR2 as YFSETQ. V was pared by 3 bases and J by 4 bases, with 7 bases between. The CDR3 protein is CASSWGITGELFF. CDR3 bases: TGCGCCAGCAGCTGGGGGATCACCGGGGAGCTGTTTTTT.

The sample holds many counts of this clonotype. V is TRBV7-2 and J is TRBJ2-5, with TRBD2 matching over 15 bases. V dropped 4 bases and J dropped 5; count of bases not matched to a gene: 5. Germline values: CDR1 SGHTA, CDR2 FQGNSA. The CDR3 is 16 residues long. The CDR3 sequence is CASSSGLAGGWETQYF. CDR3 bases: TGTGCCAGCAGCTCGGGACTAGCGGGAGGTTGGGAGACCCAGTACTTC.

A remark on this clonotype: Since a much larger clone is just one base distant, this may be a read error. The genes are TRBV12-3 or TRBV12-4 and TRBJ2-7; D call uncertain. V gave up 7 bases and J gave up 5 bases, with 18 bases separating them. The CDR3 runs to 14 residues. CDR3 residues: CASNLVGPSDEQYF. The CDR3 DNA reads as TGTGCCAGCAACCTAGTGGGTCCTTCGGACGAGCAGTACTTC.

This clonotype was detected a few times. The V gene is TRBV28, the J gene TRBJ2-1, with 9 positions matching TRBD2. V lost 3 bases and J lost 2; bases outside the gene matches: 5. This CDR3 comprises 16 residues. Germline assignment: CDR1 MDHEN and CDR2 SYDVKM. Written as DNA, the CDR3 is TGTGCCAGCAGTTTTTCGGCTAGCGGGACCTACAATGAGCAGTTCTTC. This gives the protein CASSFSASGTYNEQFF.

This clonotype was seen only a few times. The V and J genes are TRBV19 and TRBJ2-7, with 8 bases identical to TRBD2. This CDR3 is built from 13 residues. Unmatched junction bases numbered 4, after V lost 3 bases and J lost 6 bases. Per the germline V gene, CDR1 is LNHDA and CDR2 is SQIVND (reference sequence). The CDR3 DNA sequence: TGTGCCAGTAGTATCACGGGGGGGAGCGAGCAGTACTTC. Translated: CASSITGGSEQYF.

This clonotype has only a few counts. The chain joins TRBV7-6 to TRBJ2-7, with D possibly being TRBD1 (6 bases). Germline V gene lookup returns CDR1 SGHVS and CDR2 FNYEAQ. This CDR3 region has 15 residues. With 4 bases removed from V and 3 bases from J, the gap between germline ends came to 16 bases. The CDR3 spells CASSSAKDSFYEQYF. CDR3 sequence (DNA): TGTGCCAGCAGCTCAGCGAAGGACAGCTTCTACGAGCAGTACTTC.